These 20 T cell receptor beta chains originate from one sample sequenced in a study of beta chain features in type 1 diabetes. Since all of the isolated RNA was reverse transcribed, expressed TCRB transcripts were what got sequenced. Sequencing used immunoSEQ multiplex PCR; TCRdb keeps in-frame clones, though not all of them. The repertoire includes 15,000 to 17,000 clones, about 40% of them detected once, and about 0.5% sits in the top ten. Input material: stem cell memory CD4+ T cells from blood. These receptors came from a middle-aged woman in good health.

This clone showed up just a few times. The chain combines TRBV5-1 with TRBJ2-1; maybe TRBD2 (6 bases). The germline gives CDR1 SGHRS, CDR2 YFSETQ. The CDR3 spans 15 residues. V lost 0 bases and J 8 bases, leaving 15 bases between the germline ends. CDR3 nucleotide sequence: TGCGCCAGCAGCTTGGGACTAGATGTTGTCTATGAGCAGTTCTTC. Translated: CASSLGLDVVYEQFF.

The chain couples TRBV11-2 to TRBJ1-4; D is unresolved. Trimming left V 1 base short and J 5 bases short, with 8 bases between. Per germline, CDR1 SGHAT and CDR2 FQNNGV. The CDR3 has 14 residues. CDR3 DNA: TGTGCCAGCAGCTTAGTGTCGGGGAATGAAAAACTGTTTTTT. Protein product: CASSLVSGNEKLFF. Based on the CDR3 plus reference TRBV11-2 and TRBJ1-4, the full variable domain is EAGVAQSPRYKIIEKRQSVAFWCNPISGHATLYWYQQILGQGPKLLIQFQNNGVVDDSQLPKDRFSAERLKGVDSTLKIQPAKLEDSAVYLCASSLVSGNEKLFFGSGTQLSVL.

The chain recombines TRBV10-3 with TRBJ2-5, with TRBD2 matching 10 bases. Germline CDR1 is ENHRY and CDR2 is SYGVKD. V dropped 2 bases and J dropped 4; count of bases not matched to a gene: 10. The CDR3 is 17 residues long. CDR3 residues: CAISEGLAGGRRETQYF. The CDR3 DNA reads as TGTGCCATCAGTGAGGGTTTAGCGGGGGGCCGGAGAGAGACCCAGTACTTC.

V gene TRBV6-6 combines with J gene TRBJ2-4; maybe TRBD1 (6 bases). V was shortened by 8 bases and J by 5 bases, with 13 bases between the two germline ends. This CDR3 is built from 13 residues. Germline V gene sequence: CDR1 MNHNY, CDR2 SVGAGI (reference sequence). DNA for the CDR3: TGTGCCAGCTCTCAGGGGCACGAAAACATTCAGTACTTC. This encodes CASSQGHENIQYF.

CDR3 protein: CASSRVAGASNTQYF. The CDR3 bases are TGTGCCAGTAGTCGGGTAGCGGGGGCCTCAAATACGCAGTATTTT. The chain carries TRBV19 and TRBJ2-3; the match to TRBD2 covers 9 bases. J lost 7 bases, V lost 5 bases, and 10 bases had no gene match. Germline CDR1 LNHDA, CDR2 SQIVND (reference sequence). This CDR3 has 15 residues.

The CDR3 region has the DNA TGCGCCAGCATGGGCCTCCTTGGCCCGCCCCAGCATTTT. It translates to CASMGLLGPPQHF. V is TRBV10-2 and J is TRBJ1-5; unclear D gene. The CDR3 has 13 amino acids. Trimming stripped 7 bases from V and 9 bases from J, with 16 bases between. Germline assignment: CDR1 WSHSY and CDR2 SAAADI.

This sequence joins TRBV7-9 and TRBJ1-6; D gene unclear. V lost 2 bases and J lost 0, with 14 bases in between. Germline CDR1 SEHNR, CDR2 FQNEAQ (reference sequence). The length of the CDR3 is 18 residues. The CDR3 region is CASSLPLHRSSYNSPLHF. Here the CDR3 DNA reads TGTGCCAGCAGCTTACCACTACACCGGAGCTCCTATAATTCACCCCTCCACTTT. Filled out from reference TRBV7-9 and TRBJ1-6, the complete variable domain reads DTGVSQNPRHKITKRGQNVTFRCDPISEHNRLYWYRQTLGQGPEFLTYFQNEAQLEKSRLLSDRFSAERPKGSFSTLEIQRTEQGDSAMYLCASSLPLHRSSYNSPLHFGNGTRLTVT.

This clone has more than one count but fewer than ten. The chain is built from TRBV19 and TRBJ2-3, with D maybe TRBD1 (6 bases). Germline loops: CDR1 LNHDA, CDR2 SQIVND (reference sequence). The CDR3 loop spans 16 amino acids. Trimming took 2 bases from V and 3 from J, leaving 15 bases between them. CDR3 sequence (DNA): TGTGCCAGTAGTATACGAGGGGGTATTCGGACAGATACGCAGTATTTT. Its translation is CASSIRGGIRTDTQYF.

The chain recombines TRBV18 with TRBJ1-2; 11 bases align to TRBD1. Germline trimming cut 4 bases from V and 3 bases from J; bases unmatched to any gene: 7. Germline V gene data show CDR1 as KGHSH and CDR2 as LQKENI. This CDR3 spans 16 amino acids. The CDR3 region is CASSLTRTGGDYGYTF. CDR3 DNA: TGTGCCAGCTCACTCACCCGGACAGGGGGCGACTATGGCTACACCTTC.

This clone has a handful of counts. The V gene is TRBV11-2, the J gene TRBJ2-7; the D is unclear. Deletions cut 5 bases from V and 0 bases from J, with 8 bases between. The germline V gene has CDR1 SGHAT and CDR2 FQNNGV. The CDR3 runs 13 residues. Here the CDR3 reads CASSRFTSYEQYF. As DNA, the CDR3 is TGTGCCAGCAGCCGGTTCACCTCCTACGAGCAGTACTTC.

This chain connects TRBV9 to TRBJ2-1; D may be TRBD2 (7 bases). The CDR3 contains 16 residues. CDR1 and CDR2 (germline): SGDLS, YYNGEE. V was clipped by 0 bases and J by 9 bases, with 19 bases between them. The CDR3, as DNA: TGTGCCAGCAGCGTAGTCTGGGGGGGCGAAGTGGCTGAGCAGTTCTTC. As protein: CASSVVWGGEVAEQFF.

J is TRBJ2-3 and V is TRBV29-1, with TRBD2 matching 8 bases. Per the germline V gene, CDR1 is SQVTM and CDR2 is ANQGSEA. CDR3 length: 15 residues. This CDR3 reads CRNTPGRGDKDTQYF. CDR3 DNA sequence: TGCAGAAACACCCCCGGGCGGGGGGATAAAGATACGCAGTATTTT.

CDR3 amino acids: CASGTTRTGMNTEAFF. The CDR3 coding sequence is TGTGCTAGTGGTACCACCCGGACAGGGATGAACACTGAAGCTTTCTTT. The chain employs TRBV12-5 and TRBJ1-1; TRBD1 agrees at 8 bases. CDR1 and CDR2 (germline): LGHNT, FRNRAP. The trim removed 5 bases at V and 0 bases at J, leaving 8 bases unmatched. The CDR3 is 16 amino acids.

In the case of this clone: One junction end disagrees with the germline gene, perhaps due to a read error. The rearrangement joins TRBV2 to TRBJ2-7; the D gene is possibly TRBD2 (6 bases). The CDR3 is 17 amino acids. Germline loops: CDR1 SNHLY, CDR2 FYNNEI. This chain's CDR3 is CASSERAGRSSSSLPGF. The CDR3 DNA reads TGTGCCAGCAGTGAAAGGGCAGGGAGGAGCTCCTCATCCCTCCCGGGGTTC.

CDR3 coding DNA: TGTGCCAGCAGCGGCCGACAGGGGAGGACTATCGACGAGCAGTACTTC. This encodes CASSGRQGRTIDEQYF. The rearrangement uses TRBV7-6 and TRBJ2-7; 8 bases fit TRBD1. Germline V gives CDR1 SGHVS, CDR2 FNYEAQ. The CDR3 has 16 residues. V was pared by 5 bases and J by 5 bases, with 14 bases of the junction left unmatched.

This chain links TRBV18 with TRBJ2-2, with D unclear. This CDR3 has 15 amino acids. V lost 0 bases, J lost 3 bases, and 8 bases lay in between. Germline V gene data show CDR1 as KGHSH and CDR2 as LQKENI. CDR3 region: CASSPPPGYTGELFF. Written as DNA, the CDR3 is TGTGCCAGCTCACCACCGCCCGGGTACACCGGGGAGCTGTTTTTT.

The rearrangement links TRBV5-6 to TRBJ2-3; TRBD2 matches at 8 bases. The CDR3 contains 14 residues. V shed 3 bases, J shed 6 bases, and the junction held 6 bases outside the gene matches. Germline assignment: CDR1 SGHDT and CDR2 YYEEEE. The CDR3 sequence: CASSSSGGGDTQYF. Here the CDR3 DNA reads TGTGCCAGCAGCTCCAGTGGCGGGGGGGATACGCAGTATTTT.

This clone was seen a few times. The chain is built from TRBV5-1 and TRBJ2-6; TRBD1 aligns across 8 bases. Germline CDR1 reads SGHRS; CDR2 reads YFSETQ. The CDR3 sequence is 17 residues long. The ends lost 7 bases at V and 0 bases at J; junction bases unmatched: 9. The CDR3 sequence: CASGDRPFFSGANVLTF. The CDR3 coding sequence is TGCGCCAGCGGGGACAGGCCTTTCTTCTCTGGGGCCAACGTCCTGACTTTC.

V usage is TRBV5-6 and J usage is TRBJ1-4; weak D call: TRBD1 (5 bases). In germline, CDR1 is SGHDT, CDR2 YYEEEE. CDR3 size: 14 residues. Deletions cut 5 bases from V and 8 bases from J, with 16 bases between. CDR3 amino acids: CASSYTGTGEKLFF. DNA of the CDR3: TGTGCCAGCAGTTATACAGGCACCGGGGAAAAACTGTTTTTT.

Only a few counts were recorded for this clone. The rearrangement uses TRBV5-5 and TRBJ2-3; TRBD2 matches at 8 bases. The CDR3 runs to 14 residues. V was pared by 0 bases and J by 3 bases, with 0 bases of the junction left unmatched. Germline values: CDR1 SGHKS, CDR2 YYEKEE (reference sequence). The CDR3 DNA reads TGTGCCAGCAGCTTGGCGGGGGGGACAGATACGCAGTATTTT. It encodes CASSLAGGTDTQYF. The full variable domain, completed using reference TRBV5-5 and TRBJ2-3, is DAGVTQSPTHLIKTRGQQVTLRCSPISGHKSVSWYQQVLGQGPQFIFQYYEKEERGRGNFPDRFSARQFPNYSSELNVNALLLGDSALYLCASSLAGGTDTQYFGPGTRLTVL.